This entry is about one T cell receptor (beta chain). This receptor's antigen is unknown. No base quality values were provided; no much bigger clone lies one nucleotide off. For the multiplex PCR, 52 forward TRBV primers and 13 reverse TRBJ primers were used, and amplification bias was corrected with both assay-based and computational methods. Rearranged TRB loci were amplified from genomic DNA by multiplex PCR within the immunoSEQ assay. TRB amplicons were sequenced using an Illumina HiSeq platform. Turning to the authors' computational methods: Raw sequences were error-filtered and aligned to reference gene sequences by custom algorithms, then analyzed with the immunoSEQ online tools. Productive and nonproductive TRB rearrangement frequencies were evaluated among both unique and total sequences. For TRB CDR3 positions 6 and 7, hydrophobicity together with amino acid composition served as the basis for assessing self-reactivity potential. Group comparisons used t tests, Mann-Whitney tests or two-way ANOVA run in Prism software. The source is immuneACCESS, and TCRdb retained only in-frame sequences with V and J called. Part of the clones is not carried over; for the studies checked, unresolved V genes explain less than half of this, and the remainder is unexplained. D and trimming come from the DNA, and the V and J calls and clone size come from that table. This sample holds almost 30,000 clones; less than 95% were observed only once. Approximately 1.5% of the sample is in the top ten clones.

Evidence of autoimmunity was present in all CD3G-deficient patients, and the autoimmunity was more severe in two of the patients. At the time of testing, the patients were between 2 and 39 years old, and their CD4+ and CD8+ T cells had reduced naive proportions and increased memory proportions. CD4+ cells were FACS-sorted into CD25-high CD127-low regulatory T cells and CD25-low CD127-high conventional CD4+ T cells. Roughly 6 individuals with CD3G deficiency were included in the patient group. An international network of physicians across the United States, Europe and Asia provided the patient samples and clinical data. Peripheral blood mononuclear cells were isolated by Ficoll density separation. This specimen comes from a study of regulatory T cells listed by TCRdb under 2018. Concerning the study at large: T-cell receptor beta repertoires of sorted regulatory, conventional CD4+ and CD8+ T cells were compared between CD3G-deficient patients and healthy controls.

Overall results and qualifications from the work: Hydrophobic residues at CDR3 positions 6 and 7 were enriched in conventional CD4+ T cells from CD3G-deficient patients, which suggests more self-reactive specificities. Patient repertoires showed restricted unique TRB V-J pairs and skewed V and J gene usage, most marked in regulatory T cells.

Germline trimming: 3 bases from V, 2 bases from J; junction bases outside gene matches: 3. The CDR3 has 14 amino acids, counting the end cysteine and phenylalanine. Kept here is only the CDR3 DNA, which spans 42 bases and is read in frame from base 1. For CDR1 and CDR2, the germline V gene lists KGHSH and LQKENI. The rearrangement joined TRBV18 to TRBJ2-5; TRBD1 lines up with 7 middle nucleotides. Sequences were obtained from conventional CD4+ T cells sorted from blood. The sequence was obtained from a person aged 18 to 30 with CD3G deficiency. The CDR3 has the sequence CASSPGTVQETQYF. The nucleotide sequence reads TGTGCCAGCTCACCGGGGACAGTACAAGAGACCCAGTACTTC. Supplemented by the reference TRBV18 and TRBJ2-5 proteins around the CDR3, the complete variable domain is NAGVMQNPRHLVRRRGQEARLRCSPMKGHSHVYWYRQLPEEGLKFMVYLQKENIIDESGMPKERFSAEFPKEGPSILRIQQVVRGDSAAYFCASSPGTVQETQYFGPGTRLLVL.